The source of this T cell receptor (beta chain) is a study of T cells in localized non-small cell lung cancer. V dropped 4 bases and J dropped 3 bases, with 16 bases sitting between them. Germline lookup yields CDR1 LNHDA and CDR2 SQIVND (reference sequence). This CDR3 contains 16 residues. Repertoires were generated with immunoSEQ multiplex PCR, while TCRdb's copy carries only in-frame clones and drops some. The sample carries approximately 750 clones, about a fifth recorded once. Whole-study findings and limits: Adjacent lung tissue had a median roughly 62 of the top 100 clones found in the tumor.

Concerning this clone itself: Its antigen is not identified.

The sequence was obtained from a female donor older than 55 with stage I lung adenocarcinoma. The sequencing used normal lung tissue next to the tumor, collected before any cancer treatment. The chain links TRBV19 to TRBJ2-1; TRBD2 might be the D (6 bases). In DNA form, the CDR3 reads TGTGCCAGTAGTAAGGACCGTGGCGGGGACTACAATGAGCAGTTCTTC. Its translation: CASSKDRGGDYNEQFF. The entire variable domain, with the rest obtained from reference TRBV19 and TRBJ2-1, is as follows: DGGITQSPKYLFRKEGQNVTLSCEQNLNHDAMYWYRQDPGQGLRLIYYSQIVNDFQKGDIAEGYSVSREKKESFPLTVTSAQKNPTAFYLCASSKDRGGDYNEQFFGPGTRLTVL.